Listed here are 29 T cell receptor beta chains from one sample, sequenced in a study of T-cell reconstitution after alpha-beta-depleted transplantation in children. Preparation of the TCRbeta library involved a method that used unique molecular identifiers. Each CDR3 protein is one row after TCRdb ran MiXCR on the PCR reads. Of over 150,000 distinct CDR3 sequences in the sample, roughly 6.5% were seen once. The source was PBMCs, collected before TCRalphabeta/CD19-depleted stem cell transplant. The receptors derive from a girl under two years old with combined immunodeficiency, due to receive a stem cell transplant.

This chain joins TRBV6-5 and TRBJ1-5; no definite D call. Germline V gives CDR1 MNHEY, CDR2 SVGAGI. CDR3 length equals 18 residues. V dropped 6 bases and J dropped 4 bases, with 25 bases sitting between them. The CDR3: CASSASPTATRLNQPQHF. In nucleotides, the CDR3 is TGTGCCAGCAGCGCATCCCCAACCGCTACAAGACTTAATCAGCCCCAGCATTTT.

The sample holds many counts of this clonotype. The chain recombines TRBV7-3 with TRBJ2-1, with a possible D match to TRBD2 (5 bases). V lost 2 bases and J 7 bases, leaving 9 bases between the germline ends. The CDR3 spans 13 residues. Germline CDR1 and CDR2: SGHTA and FQGTGA. DNA of the CDR3: TGTGCCAGCAGCTTACGAGGGCCTAATGAGCAGTTCTTC. Protein sequence: CASSLRGPNEQFF. The full variable domain, its missing parts supplied by reference TRBV7-3 and TRBJ2-1, is GAGVSQTPSNKVTEKGKYVELRCDPISGHTALYWYRQSLGQGPEFLIYFQGTGAADDSGLPNDRFFAVRPEGSVSTLKIQRTERGDSAVYLCASSLRGPNEQFFGPGTRLTVL.

The sample holds many counts of this clonotype. The chain uses TRBV7-2 and TRBJ2-2; D call uncertain. CDR3 length: 14 residues. The V end was cut by 1 base, the J end by 4 bases, with 7 bases between. CDR1 is SGHTA, CDR2 FQGNSA, per germline. CDR3 nucleotide sequence: TGTGCCAGCAGCTTAGACTTCTTCACCGGGGAGCTGTTTTTT. Its translation is CASSLDFFTGELFF.

This clonotype was counted ten times or more. The rearrangement uses TRBV9 and TRBJ1-1; 7 bases match TRBD1. This CDR3 comprises 19 residues. The trim removed 1 base at V and 2 bases at J, leaving 17 bases unmatched. Germline loops: CDR1 SGDLS, CDR2 YYNGEE. DNA for the CDR3: TGTGCCAGCAGCGTAAACCCTATTATGCCCGACAGGGCCAACACTGAAGCTTTCTTT. Protein product: CASSVNPIMPDRANTEAFF.

This clonotype has ten or more counts. The chain links TRBV7-9 to TRBJ2-7, with D tentatively TRBD2 (5 bases). The CDR3 is 15 amino acids. Germline lookup yields CDR1 SEHNR and CDR2 FQNEAQ (reference sequence). Trimming removed 2 bases from V and 0 bases from J, with 11 bases in between. Here the CDR3 reads CASSLTSQSSYEQYF. The CDR3 nucleotides are TGTGCCAGCAGCTTAACTAGTCAATCCTCCTACGAGCAGTACTTC.

This clonotype was recorded many times. V is TRBV7-9 and J is TRBJ1-1; D not certain. From germline, CDR1 is SEHNR and CDR2 FQNEAQ (reference sequence). The V end lost 10 bases, the J end lost 8 bases, and 14 bases lay between the germline ends. The CDR3 length is 11 residues. The CDR3 reads CATGWDSEAFF. The CDR3 DNA follows: TGTGCCACCGGGTGGGATTCGGAAGCTTTCTTT.

The V gene is TRBV29-1, the J gene TRBJ2-1; no clear D gene. This CDR3 is built from 13 residues. Germline CDR1 SQVTM, CDR2 ANQGSEA. V lost 3 bases, J lost 10 bases, and 16 bases lay in between. The CDR3 DNA reads TGCAGCGTTGAGTTGCGGAATAATGGGGAGCAGTTCTTC. This encodes CSVELRNNGEQFF.

This clonotype came up many times. This chain joins TRBV24-1 and TRBJ2-3, with D possibly TRBD2 on 5 matching bases. The CDR3 runs 20 residues. In germline, CDR1 is KGHDR, CDR2 SFDVKD. The V end was cut by 3 bases, the J end by 3 bases, with 27 bases between. CDR3 bases: TGTGCCACCAGTGATATGGGAGTATGGGGTGAAACAGACCGAACAGATACGCAGTATTTT. It codes for CATSDMGVWGETDRTDTQYF.

This clonotype was detected ten times or more. This chain connects TRBV18 to TRBJ2-5, with D tentatively TRBD1 or TRBD2 (5 bases each). Trimming shortened V by 2 bases and J by 6 bases, and 7 bases separated the two germline ends. CDR3 length equals 12 residues. The germline V gene encodes CDR1 KGHSH and CDR2 LQKENI. The CDR3 is CASSPEGQTQYF. DNA of the CDR3: TGTGCCAGCTCACCAGAGGGGCAGACCCAGTACTTC.

This clonotype has at least ten counts. CDR3 sequence reads: CSVTGVTYEQYF. CDR3 coding DNA: TGCAGCGTTACCGGGGTCACCTACGAGCAGTACTTC. The gene calls are TRBV29-1 and TRBJ2-7; D possibly corresponds to TRBD2 (5 bases). Germline CDR1 SQVTM, CDR2 ANQGSEA. The V and J ends lost 5 bases and 2 bases respectively, with 10 bases between them. The CDR3 has 12 amino acids.

The chain couples TRBV19 to TRBJ1-5, with a possible D match to TRBD1 (5 bases). V lost 10 bases and J 0 bases, leaving 16 bases between the germline ends. The CDR3 is made up of 15 amino acids. Germline CDR1 and CDR2: LNHDA and SQIVND (reference sequence). This CDR3 reads CATRRQTHSNQPQHF. As DNA, the CDR3 is TGTGCCACCCGAAGACAGACACATAGCAATCAGCCCCAGCATTTT.

This clonotype was found many times. This chain joins TRBV20-1 and TRBJ2-7; tentatively, D is TRBD1 (5 bases). Germline V gives CDR1 DFQATT, CDR2 SNEGSKA (reference sequence). The CDR3 is made up of 13 amino acids. Trimming removed 2 bases from V and 6 bases from J, with 14 bases in between. CDR3 amino acids: CSARSGLVSEQYF. CDR3 sequence (DNA): TGCAGTGCTAGATCAGGGCTCGTCTCCGAGCAGTACTTC.

V is TRBV13 and J is TRBJ1-6; 9 bases line up with TRBD1. The germline CDR1 and CDR2 sequences are PRHDT and FYEKMQ (reference sequence). The CDR3 consists of 13 residues. V trimming: 5 bases; J trimming: 11 bases; junction bases outside the gene matches: 4. The CDR3 DNA follows: TGTGCCAGCAGCCGACAGGGGGGGGCACCCCTCCACTTT. Translation: CASSRQGGAPLHF.

This clonotype was counted ten times or more. The chain has TRBV20-1 and TRBJ2-3; D is unresolved. Looked up from germline, CDR1 is DFQATT and CDR2 is SNEGSKA (reference sequence). CDR3 size: 16 residues. Trimming cost V 2 bases and J 1 base, with 16 bases left between them. The CDR3 nucleotides are TGCAGTGCTAGATTGGACGGGCTGGTGGGCACAGATACGCAGTATTTT. Translating gives CSARLDGLVGTDTQYF.

This clonotype appeared many times. This chain links TRBV14 with TRBJ2-5; the match to TRBD2 covers 7 bases. The CDR3 loop spans 16 amino acids. V dropped 1 base and J dropped 5; count of bases not matched to a gene: 10. Per germline, CDR1 SGHDN and CDR2 FVKESK. The CDR3 region has the DNA TGTGCCAGCAGCCAAGTTAGCGGGTTGGCGAGGGAGACCCAGTACTTC. As protein: CASSQVSGLARETQYF. Filled out from reference TRBV14 and TRBJ2-5, the complete variable domain reads EAGVTQFPSHSVIEKGQTVTLRCDPISGHDNLYWYRRVMGKEIKFLLHFVKESKQDESGMPNNRFLAERTGGTYSTLKVQPAELEDSGVYFCASSQVSGLARETQYFGPGTRLLVL.

This clonotype was picked up one time. This is likely a read error, given that the CDR3 carries no conserved phenylalanine or tryptophan at its end. V gene TRBV12-3 or TRBV12-4 combines with J gene TRBJ1-1; D possibly corresponds to TRBD1 (5 bases). CDR3 length equals 12 residues. Trimming removed 2 bases at V and 7 bases at J, with 8 bases between. The DNA of the CDR3 is TGTGCCAGCAGTTTACCAGGGCTTGAAGCTTTCTGT. It is translated as CASSLPGLEAFC.

This clonotype has a count of ten or more. The chain is built from TRBV7-9 and TRBJ2-3; 7 bases agree with TRBD1. The germline gives CDR1 SEHNR, CDR2 FQNEAQ (reference sequence). The CDR3 spans 16 residues. V was pared by 2 bases and J by 6 bases, with 11 bases of the junction left unmatched. CDR3 nucleotides: TGTGCCAGCAGCTTAAGGCCAGGGGGAGAATCGGATACGCAGTATTTT. Protein sequence: CASSLRPGGESDTQYF.

This clonotype was seen ten or more times. The chain recombines TRBV12-3 or TRBV12-4 with TRBJ2-7; D unclear. Trimming took 4 bases from V and 2 from J, leaving 18 bases between them. The CDR3 contains 16 residues. The DNA for the CDR3 is TGTGCCAGCAGTTCTGTTTTCCTGGCTCGGCCCTACGAGCAGTACTTC. Translating gives CASSSVFLARPYEQYF.

This clonotype was recorded at least ten times. This sequence joins TRBV28 and TRBJ2-1; the D gene is possibly TRBD2 (6 bases). This CDR3 contains 15 residues. Trimming cost V 5 bases and J 0 bases, with 11 bases left between them. CDR1 MDHEN and CDR2 SYDVKM come from the germline V gene. In DNA form, the CDR3 reads TGTGCCAGCAGTCATGGCGGGACCTCCTACAATGAGCAGTTCTTC. This encodes CASSHGGTSYNEQFF.

The CDR3 loop is CASSYVISVAPLRGANVLTF. The DNA for the CDR3 is TGTGCCAGCAGTTACGTAATCTCGGTAGCCCCCTTGAGGGGGGCCAACGTCCTGACTTTC. The chain couples TRBV6-2 or TRBV6-3 to TRBJ2-6; D is uncertain. The V gene lost 2 bases and the J gene lost 4 bases, with 24 bases spanning the gap. The V gene's germline CDR1 is MNHEY and CDR2 SVGEGT. The CDR3 is made up of 20 amino acids.

This clonotype has only a few counts. The chain couples TRBV3-1 to TRBJ1-3; D is perhaps TRBD1 (5 bases). The CDR3 has 14 residues. V dropped 7 bases and J dropped 0 bases, with 10 bases sitting between them. The germline V gene has CDR1 LGHDT and CDR2 YNNKEL (reference sequence). In DNA form, the CDR3 reads TGTGCCAGCACGGGACGGCTCTCTGGAAACACCATATATTTT. Protein: CASTGRLSGNTIYF. Looking up the rest from reference TRBV3-1 and TRBJ1-3 gives the full variable domain: DTAVSQTPKYLVTQMGNDKSIKCEQNLGHDTMYWYKQDSKKFLKIMFSYNNKELIINETVPNRFSPKSPDKAHLNLHINSLELGDSAVYFCASTGRLSGNTIYFGEGSWLTVV.

In its sample, this clonotype was seen many times. The chain employs TRBV7-2 and TRBJ2-7; 9 bases match TRBD1. Germline V gene lookup returns CDR1 SGHTA and CDR2 FQGNSA. This CDR3 contains 15 residues. With V trimmed by 3 bases and J by 2 bases, 5 bases remained unmatched. CDR3 coding DNA: TGTGCCAGCAGCTTGGCAAACAGGGGGCCCTACGAGCAGTACTTC. This codes for CASSLANRGPYEQYF.

With regard to this clonotype: One end of the junction does not line up with germline, which may come from a read error. The chain employs TRBV15 and TRBJ2-1; 10 bases align to TRBD2. CDR3 length: 19 residues. The germline gives CDR1 LNHNV, CDR2 YYDKDF (reference sequence). CDR3 DNA sequence: TGTGCCACCAGCAGATCTCCTGCTAGCGGGAGTACGTCCTACTATGAGCAGTTCTTC. Amino acids: CATSRSPASGSTSYYEQFF.

This chain connects TRBV7-6 to TRBJ2-7; 11 bases are shared with TRBD1. V shed 1 base and J 6 bases; nucleotides not matched to a gene: 2. This CDR3 region has 14 residues. Germline CDR1 SGHVS, CDR2 FNYEAQ. This CDR3 reads CASSLGGTGGEQYF. In DNA, the CDR3 is TGTGCCAGCAGCTTAGGGGGGACAGGGGGCGAGCAGTACTTC. Full variable domain (missing parts from reference TRBV7-6 and TRBJ2-7): GAGVSQSPRYKVTKRGQDVALRCDPISGHVSLYWYRQALGQGPEFLTYFNYEAQQDKSGLPNDRFSAERPEGSISTLTIQRTEQRDSAMYRCASSLGGTGGEQYFGPGTRLTVT.

This clonotype was detected ten times or more. V is TRBV7-9 and J is TRBJ2-1; no clear D. V was clipped by 5 bases and J by 6 bases, with 14 bases between them. This CDR3 has 14 residues. Germline values: CDR1 SEHNR, CDR2 FQNEAQ (reference sequence). This CDR3 is CASSRSEPPNEQFF. DNA for the CDR3: TGTGCCAGCAGCCGTTCCGAGCCTCCCAATGAGCAGTTCTTC.

This clonotype came up many times. The rearrangement uses TRBV7-2 and TRBJ2-2; unclear D gene. Germline V gene data show CDR1 as SGHTA and CDR2 as FQGNSA. The CDR3 totals 13 residues. V was shortened by 2 bases and J by 6 bases, with 7 bases between the two germline ends. CDR3 amino acids: CASSLSRAGELFF. The CDR3 bases are TGTGCCAGCAGCTTATCTAGGGCCGGGGAGCTGTTTTTT.

This clonotype has a count of ten or more. The chain combines TRBV3-1 with TRBJ1-5; no firm D call. CDR3 length: 18 amino acids. Germline V gene lookup returns CDR1 LGHDT and CDR2 YNNKEL (reference sequence). The V end was cut by 3 bases, the J end by 0 bases, with 18 bases between. The CDR3 sequence is CASSQDPAGANSNQPQHF. Written as DNA, the CDR3 is TGTGCCAGCAGCCAGGATCCAGCAGGTGCCAATAGCAATCAGCCCCAGCATTTT.

In this sample, this clonotype turned up a few times. The chain uses TRBV5-4 and TRBJ1-2, with TRBD1 matching over 8 bases. Germline V gene data show CDR1 as SGHNT and CDR2 as YYREEE (reference sequence). J lost 1 base, V lost 5 bases, and 7 bases had no gene match. The CDR3 is 15 amino acids. The CDR3 loop reads CASRPGTGYNYGYTF. In DNA form, the CDR3 reads TGTGCCAGCAGACCCGGGACAGGTTATAACTATGGCTACACCTTC. Complete variable domain (other parts from reference TRBV5-4 and TRBJ1-2): ETGVTQSPTHLIKTRGQQVTLRCSSQSGHNTVSWYQQALGQGPQFIFQYYREEENGRGNFPPRFSGLQFPNYSSELNVNALELDDSALYLCASRPGTGYNYGYTFGSGTRLTVV.

This clonotype was counted many times. This chain links TRBV2 with TRBJ1-1; D gene unclear. Trimming shortened V by 4 bases and J by 7 bases, and 4 bases separated the two germline ends. Per germline, CDR1 SNHLY and CDR2 FYNNEI. The CDR3 is 10 amino acids. In DNA form, the CDR3 reads TGTGCCAGCAGTGTGTTTGAAGCTTTCTTT. It specifies CASSVFEAFF.